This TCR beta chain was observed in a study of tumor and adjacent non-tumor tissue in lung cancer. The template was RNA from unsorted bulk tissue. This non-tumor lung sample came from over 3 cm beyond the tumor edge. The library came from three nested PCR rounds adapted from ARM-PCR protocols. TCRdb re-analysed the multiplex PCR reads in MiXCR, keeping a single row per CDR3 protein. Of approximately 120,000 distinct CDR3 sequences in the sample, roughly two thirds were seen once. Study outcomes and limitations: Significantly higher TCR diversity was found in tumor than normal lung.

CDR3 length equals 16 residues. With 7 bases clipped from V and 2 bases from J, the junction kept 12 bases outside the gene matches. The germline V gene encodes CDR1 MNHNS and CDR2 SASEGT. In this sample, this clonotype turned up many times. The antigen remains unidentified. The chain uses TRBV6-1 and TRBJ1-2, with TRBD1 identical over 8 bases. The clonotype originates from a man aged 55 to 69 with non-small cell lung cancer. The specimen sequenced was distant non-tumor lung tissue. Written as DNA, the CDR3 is TGTGCCAGCACCAGGGACAGGAGTCCCGTCAACTATGGCTACACCTTC. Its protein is CASTRDRSPVNYGYTF.